This TCR beta chain was recorded in a study of T cell responses to AZD1222 COVID-19 vaccine (dated by TCRdb to the early 2020s). Looking at the study overall: AZD1222 recipients whose second dose came at about 4 weeks and those whose second dose came at about 12 weeks were combined into one group, since spike-specific TCR depth and breadth did not differ between the two schedules. TCR sequencing covered fewer than 250 trial participants: around 210 given two doses of AZD1222 and approximately 25 given two doses of MenACWY control vaccine. Trial participants were enrolled by age into subgroups of 18-55, 56-69 and 70-plus years, and around 150, 28 and 57 TCR-sequenced participants, respectively, were included in these subgroups.

The CDR3 regions of human TCRbeta chains were analyzed by immunosequencing. The authors' analysis ran thus. Repertoire TCRs were checked for matches against a reference library of SARS-CoV-2-specific TCRs that had been generated using the MIRA antigen-specificity platform. Breadth was defined as the fraction of unique TCRs that were SARS-CoV-2-associated, and depth was defined as the fraction of total T cells that were SARS-CoV-2-associated. Using the MIRA data, each spike-specific TCR was mapped to the spike region that the TCR reacts to and placed in a CD4 or CD8 class. Log10-transformed breadth and depth values were compared by one-way ANOVA with Sidak's multiple comparisons tests. The immuneACCESS repertoire file appears here via TCRdb, limited to in-frame rearrangements. These files lack a portion of the clones; in checked studies, under half of the deficit traces to unresolved V genes, and the cause of the others is not known. V, J and clone size are taken as reported in that table, and D and trimming were inferred from the DNA itself. The sample table holds about 140,000 clones, of which around 90% were seen once. The top ten constitute about 5% of the sample.

This specimen's time point label, per the study, means: baseline before first vaccination. Samples from vaccinated people were obtained from the UK trials COV001 and COV002, which included a single-blind randomized controlled phase 2/3 trial of AZD1222 (ChAdOx1 nCoV-19) in healthy adults. For TCRbeta chain sequencing, PBMC samples from trial participants were taken at day 0 and at day 28 after the second dose. What the work shows at the level of the full study, not this receptor alone: The 56-69-year group was small, and its depth increase did not reach significance, likely because of low power. CD4 TCRs associated with the vaccine covered the entire spike protein, and the dominant responses were in regions 160-218 and 743-854. Participants were mostly white British and included more females than males, and it was suggested by the authors that clonal diversity may have been underestimated. After two AZD1222 doses, both the breadth and the depth of spike-specific TCRs were significantly higher than at day 0 and than in MenACWY recipients. No day 14 peak-response samples were available, so repertoires were characterized only after the peak T cell response. Only five or six AZD1222 recipients were SARS-CoV-2 seropositive at baseline, limiting conclusions about previously exposed vaccinees. Reportedly, almost half of the unique spike-specific TCRs recognized epitopes lying outside the regions that are mutated in the B.1.351 and B.1.1.7 variants.

Trimming removed 7 bases from V and 9 bases from J, leaving 13 bases between the germline ends. The CDR3 starts with the cysteine, ends with the phenylalanine, and has 12 residues. Only CDR3 DNA remains: 36 bases, in frame from the first base. Comment on this clone: Its target antigen remains unknown. Base qualities are not at hand, and no much larger clone is one base apart.

In this chain, TRBV12-3 or TRBV12-4 is recombined with TRBJ2-1; the best D guess is TRBD1, with 6 bases matching. The sample consisted of peripheral blood, taken on day 0 of AZD1222 vaccination. The TCR sequence derives from an adult in good health. The bases are TGTGCCAGCAAAGACAGGCCCACTGAGCAGTTCTTC. This sequence encodes CASKDRPTEQFF.